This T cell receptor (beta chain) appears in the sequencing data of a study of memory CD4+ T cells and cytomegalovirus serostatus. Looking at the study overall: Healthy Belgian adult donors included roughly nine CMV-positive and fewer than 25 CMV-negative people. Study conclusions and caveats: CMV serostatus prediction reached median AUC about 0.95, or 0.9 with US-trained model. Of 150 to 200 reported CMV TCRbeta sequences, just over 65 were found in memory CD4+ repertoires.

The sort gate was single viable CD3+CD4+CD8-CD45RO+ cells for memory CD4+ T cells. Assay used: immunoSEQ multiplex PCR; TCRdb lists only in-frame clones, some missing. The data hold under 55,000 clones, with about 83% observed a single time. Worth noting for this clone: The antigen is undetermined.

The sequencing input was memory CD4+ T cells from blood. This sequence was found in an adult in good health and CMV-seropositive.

The CDR3 DNA reads TGTGCCAGTAGTATAGAAGGAGGGGGACCTATTGGCACAGATACGCAGTATTTT. Protein sequence: CASSIEGGGPIGTDTQYF. The chain has TRBV19 and TRBJ2-3, with D perhaps being TRBD1 or TRBD2 (6 bases each). The CDR3 runs to 18 residues. CDR1 LNHDA and CDR2 SQIVND come from the germline V gene (reference sequence). V gave up 0 bases and J gave up 1 base, with 17 bases separating them.